The clone carrying this T cell receptor (beta chain) has a single count. No antigen is known for it. The data originate from a study of cytomegalovirus exposure and HLA in healthy donors. Overall study findings and caveats: Some public TCRs appeared in many individuals, while most sequences were rare. With high specificity and sensitivity, the classifier reportedly diagnosed cytomegalovirus status.

The trim removed 3 bases at V and 4 bases at J, leaving 6 bases unmatched. CDR1 and CDR2 from the germline V gene are MGHDK and SYGVNS. This CDR3 comprises 15 residues. This table comes from immunoSEQ multiplex PCR, and its TCRdb copy is limited to in-frame clones, with some not included. The sample consists of more than 80,000 clones, 95% to 97% of them appearing once. The TCR comes from a woman younger than 30 in good health and CMV-seronegative. The chain couples TRBV25-1 to TRBJ2-7, with 10 bases that match TRBD2. Sequenced material: PBMCs. In nucleotides, the CDR3 is TGTGCCAGCAGTGATATCGTACTAGCGGGATACGAGCAGTACTTC. As protein: CASSDIVLAGYEQYF.